Listed below are T cell receptor beta chains from one sample, sequenced in a study of T cell responses to AZD1222 COVID-19 vaccine. The method was immunoSEQ multiplex PCR; TCRdb's version includes in-frame clones alone and lacks a portion of them. This table holds over 70,000 clones, roughly nine tenths found once. Here the sequenced sample was peripheral blood, taken 28 days after the second AZD1222 dose. Receptors were obtained from an adult who received the AZD1222 COVID-19 vaccine. Both conserved end residues are part of each CDR3. A D gene is named only where the DNA matches it firmly. Not every row has a clone size; where given, it reads once, few, many or a size class.

j_gene,v_gene,d_gene,abundance,CDR3aa,CDR3nt
TRBJ2-1,TRBV6-4,TRBD2,once,CARRPAGGNNEQFF,TGTGCCAGACGGCCAGCGGGAGGGAACAATGAGCAGTTCTTC
TRBJ2-7,TRBV11-2,NA,NA,CASSPRRKVSYEQYF,TGTGCCAGCAGCCCCCGACGGAAGGTCTCCTACGAGCAGTACTTC
TRBJ1-2,TRBV5-1,NA,NA,CASSPWSRAGYTF,TGCGCCAGCAGCCCCTGGAGCAGGGCTGGCTACACCTTC
TRBJ1-1,TRBV23-1,TRBD1,NA,CASSRDRANTEAFF,TGCGCCAGCAGTCGGGACAGGGCTAACACTGAAGCTTTCTTT
TRBJ2-5,TRBV5-6,TRBD1,NA,CASSATYRDRGPETQYF,TGTGCCAGCAGCGCTACATACCGGGACAGGGGGCCGGAGACCCAGTACTTC
TRBJ1-4,TRBV19,TRBD1,NA,CASSNGQGGDEKLFF,TGTGCCAGTAGTAATGGACAGGGAGGAGATGAAAAACTGTTTTTT
TRBJ1-5,TRBV12-5,NA,NA,CASGSSGGGQPQHF,TGTGCTAGTGGCTCCTCCGGCGGGGGGCAGCCCCAGCATTTT
TRBJ1-1,TRBV7-9,TRBD1,once,CASSSGQGKNTEAFF,TGTGCCAGCAGCTCCGGACAGGGGAAGAACACTGAAGCTTTCTTT
TRBJ2-2,TRBV11-2,TRBD1,NA,CASSLGGTGVEELFF,TGTGCCAGCAGCTTAGGTGGGACAGGGGTAGAGGAGCTGTTTTTT
TRBJ2-2,TRBV18,NA,NA,CASSPPGPNTGELFF,TGTGCCAGCTCACCTCCGGGACCAAACACCGGGGAGCTGTTTTTT
TRBJ1-1,TRBV7-4,NA,NA,CASSAREAQVASSTEAFF,TGTGCCAGCAGCGCTAGGGAGGCGCAGGTTGCTTCCAGCACTGAAGCTTTCTTT
TRBJ2-1,TRBV18,NA,NA,CASSPVRHGSYNEQFF,TGTGCCAGCTCACCGGTTAGGCATGGGTCCTACAATGAGCAGTTCTTC
TRBJ2-6,TRBV7-7,NA,NA,CASSRGTSGANVLTF,TGTGCCAGCAGCCGCGGGACTTCTGGGGCCAACGTCCTGACTTTC
TRBJ2-7,TRBV5-4,NA,NA,CASRNPATPHEQYF,TGTGCCAGCAGAAACCCCGCGACACCTCACGAGCAGTACTTC
TRBJ1-1,TRBV6-1,NA,NA,CASSEAPGAPGAFF,TGTGCCAGCAGTGAAGCCCCAGGGGCTCCCGGGGCTTTCTTT
TRBJ1-1,TRBV6-5,NA,NA,CASSYSRPPGTEAFF,TGTGCCAGCAGTTACTCGAGACCCCCTGGGACTGAAGCTTTCTTT
TRBJ1-2,TRBV28,NA,NA,CASSARQPHYGYTF,TGTGCCAGCAGCGCCAGACAGCCCCACTATGGCTACACCTTC
TRBJ1-4,TRBV7-8,NA,NA,CASSSRTGEKLFF,TGTGCCAGCAGCTCCAGGACGGGTGAAAAACTGTTTTTT
TRBJ1-2,TRBV10-3,TRBD1,NA,CAISRQGYGYTF,TGTGCCATCAGCAGACAGGGGTATGGCTACACCTTC
TRBJ1-1,TRBV11-3,NA,NA,CASSLGRRGVTEAFF,TGTGCCAGCAGCTTAGGCCGTCGGGGGGTCACTGAAGCTTTCTTT
TRBJ1-6,TRBV2,NA,once,CASFPRRSEFTSPLHF,TGTGCCAGCTTTCCGCGGCGGTCCGAATTTACTTCACCCCTCCACTTT
TRBJ2-3,TRBV10-3,TRBD2,once,CAISVGASGGMDTQYF,TGTGCCATCAGTGTCGGGGCTAGCGGGGGGATGGATACGCAGTATTTT
TRBJ2-7,TRBV5-1,TRBD2,NA,CASSLEAGGPYEQYF,TGCGCCAGCAGCTTGGAGGCGGGGGGTCCCTACGAGCAGTACTTC
TRBJ2-2,TRBV5-4,NA,NA,CASSLDGSMNTGELFF,TGTGCCAGCAGCTTGGATGGCTCAATGAACACCGGGGAGCTGTTTTTT
TRBJ2-2,TRBV10-3,TRBD1,NA,CAIRPQGAPSTGELFF,TGTGCCATCAGGCCCCAGGGGGCCCCATCCACCGGGGAGCTGTTTTTT
TRBJ1-2,TRBV6-5,TRBD1,NA,CASSPGQGLIYGYTF,TGTGCCAGTTCACCGGGACAGGGTCTAATCTATGGCTACACCTTC
TRBJ2-7,TRBV7-2,TRBD2,NA,CASSLAKTSVSSYEQYF,TGTGCCAGCAGCTTAGCGAAGACTAGCGTAAGCTCCTACGAGCAGTACTTC
TRBJ1-6,TRBV11-3,TRBD1,NA,CASSSQGAGSPLHF,TGTGCCAGCAGCTCTCAGGGGGCCGGTTCACCCCTCCACTTT
TRBJ1-1,TRBV6-2/TRBV6-3,TRBD1,NA,CASSPDRERAFF,TGTGCCAGCAGCCCCGACAGGGAACGAGCTTTCTTT
TRBJ2-1,TRBV29-1,TRBD1,NA,CSSPSWTGGNEQFF,TGCAGCTCTCCTTCATGGACAGGGGGCAATGAGCAGTTCTTC
TRBJ2-2,TRBV5-1,NA,NA,CASRGTNTGELFF,TGCGCCAGCAGGGGGACGAACACCGGGGAGCTGTTTTTT
TRBJ1-6,TRBV3-1/TRBV3-2,NA,NA,CASSQAGRVGSPLHF,TGTGCCAGCAGCCAAGCTGGCAGGGTTGGTTCACCCCTCCACTTT
TRBJ2-1,TRBV13,NA,NA,CASSSAFWDEQFF,TGTGCCAGCAGCAGCGCGTTCTGGGATGAGCAGTTCTTC
TRBJ2-2,TRBV6-2/TRBV6-3,TRBD2,NA,CASSYGGGTGELFF,TGTGCCAGCAGTTATGGGGGGGGCACCGGGGAGCTGTTTTTT
TRBJ1-5,TRBV25-1,NA,NA,CASSGWAEGNQPQHF,TGTGCCAGCAGCGGGTGGGCTGAGGGGAATCAGCCCCAGCATTTT
TRBJ2-7,TRBV20-1,NA,NA,CSASGPGPGGEQYF,TGCAGTGCTAGTGGCCCCGGGCCCGGTGGGGAGCAGTACTTC
TRBJ2-7,TRBV6-5,NA,NA,CASRLYPGYEQYF,TGTGCCAGCAGACTATATCCAGGATACGAGCAGTACTTC
TRBJ2-1,TRBV5-5,TRBD1,NA,CASRPGQNYNEQFF,TGTGCCAGCAGGCCGGGACAGAACTACAATGAGCAGTTCTTC
TRBJ1-1,TRBV19,NA,NA,CASRHLNTEAFF,TGTGCCAGTCGACACTTGAACACTGAAGCTTTCTTT
TRBJ2-2,TRBV5-6,NA,few,CASSLAGPGELFF,TGTGCCAGCAGCTTGGCGGGGCCCGGGGAGCTGTTTTTT
TRBJ1-2,TRBV21-1,NA,NA,CASSKVLWSRGRGYSGYTF,TGTGCCAGCAGCAAAGTATTATGGTCGAGGGGGCGCGGTTATTCTGGCTACACCTTC
TRBJ2-2,TRBV19,NA,few,CASSGARRANTGELFF,TGTGCCAGTAGTGGCGCCCGCAGGGCGAACACCGGGGAGCTGTTTTTT
TRBJ1-5,TRBV28,NA,NA,CASSLKLRTQPQHF,TGTGCCAGCAGTTTAAAATTAAGGACTCAGCCCCAGCATTTT
TRBJ2-1,TRBV5-1,NA,NA,CASSPPNVNEQFF,TGCGCCAGCAGCCCCCCTAATGTCAATGAGCAGTTCTTC
TRBJ1-1,TRBV6-6,NA,NA,CASRRTPGALEAEAFF,TGTGCCAGCAGGCGGACCCCGGGGGCCCTAGAGGCTGAAGCTTTCTTT